These 10 T cell receptor beta chains share one sample of origin, sequenced in a study of T cell repertoires in cytomegalovirus infection. From the reads, TCRdb called clonotypes with MiXCR, one entry per CDR3 protein. This sample has more than 500,000 distinct CDR3 sequences; 16% occur once, and the top ten carry roughly a quarter. Material: CD8+ T cells from PBMCs. Receptors were obtained from a human donor in good health (CMV status not recorded). Some clones in this sample may be carry-over from other donors' samples.

The chain links TRBV7-9 to TRBJ1-1, with D maybe TRBD1 (5 bases). The V end lost 5 bases, the J end lost 0 bases, and 13 bases lay between the germline ends. The germline V gene has CDR1 SEHNR and CDR2 FQNEAQ (reference sequence). This CDR3 comprises 15 residues. The CDR3 is CASSPTQGVNTEAFF. Written as DNA, the CDR3 is TGTGCCAGCAGCCCGACGCAGGGAGTGAACACTGAAGCTTTCTTT.

This clonotype has at least ten counts. The V gene is TRBV19, the J gene TRBJ1-3; D gene uncertain. The length of the CDR3 is 13 residues. The V end was cut by 5 bases, the J end by 0 bases, with 5 bases between. Germline V gives CDR1 LNHDA, CDR2 SQIVND (reference sequence). This chain's CDR3 is CASSAASGNTIYF. CDR3 nucleotide sequence: TGTGCCAGTAGTGCGGCCTCTGGAAACACCATATATTTT. The full variable domain, with the rest looked up from reference TRBV19 and TRBJ1-3, is DGGITQSPKYLFRKEGQNVTLSCEQNLNHDAMYWYRQDPGQGLRLIYYSQIVNDFQKGDIAEGYSVSREKKESFPLTVTSAQKNPTAFYLCASSAASGNTIYFGEGSWLTVV.

This clonotype was seen a handful of times. The chain is built from TRBV3-1 and TRBJ1-5; TRBD1 matches 9 bases. V was pared by 5 bases and J by 1 base, with 15 bases of the junction left unmatched. CDR1 LGHDT and CDR2 YNNKEL come from the germline V gene (reference sequence). This CDR3 is built from 19 residues. The CDR3 loop is CASSAGTGRGYISNQPQHF. The CDR3 region has the DNA TGTGCCAGCAGCGCCGGGACAGGGCGTGGATATATCAGCAATCAGCCCCAGCATTTT.

The rearrangement uses TRBV28 and TRBJ2-1; no definite D call. V was shortened by 6 bases and J by 5 bases, with 11 bases between the two germline ends. The germline V gene has CDR1 MDHEN and CDR2 SYDVKM. This CDR3 has 13 residues. This CDR3 is CASRPTENNEQFF. CDR3 DNA sequence: TGTGCCAGCAGGCCTACAGAAAACAATGAGCAGTTCTTC.

The chain recombines TRBV12-3 or TRBV12-4 with TRBJ1-1; D is perhaps TRBD1 (6 bases). The CDR3 has 16 amino acids. V dropped 4 bases and J dropped 5 bases, with 20 bases sitting between them. In DNA, the CDR3 is TGTGCCAGCAGTTCAGAGGGGGGAGGTCCGAAGACTGAAGCTTTCTTT. This codes for CASSSEGGGPKTEAFF.

This clonotype appeared many times. The chain has TRBV10-2 and TRBJ2-1; TRBD2 matches at 11 bases. This CDR3 has 14 residues. Germline CDR1 WSHSY, CDR2 SAAADI. The trim removed 4 bases at V and 9 bases at J, leaving 5 bases unmatched. The chain's CDR3 is CASSATSGRSEQFF. As DNA, the CDR3 is TGCGCCAGCAGTGCCACTAGCGGGAGAAGTGAGCAGTTCTTC.

This rearrangement joins TRBV2 to TRBJ1-6; 7 nucleotides align to TRBD1. Germline CDR1 SNHLY, CDR2 FYNNEI. This CDR3 region has 13 residues. The V and J ends lost 9 bases and 7 bases, in that order; junction bases with no gene match: 6. Here the CDR3 DNA reads TGTGCCAGGAATATCAGGGGGAATTCACCCCTCCACTTT. It translates to CARNIRGNSPLHF. The variable domain in full, with the rest retrieved from reference TRBV2 and TRBJ1-6, is EPEVTQTPSHQVTQMGQEVILRCVPISNHLYFYWYRQILGQKVEFLVSFYNNEISEKSEIFDDQFSVERPDGSNFTLKIRSTKLEDSAMYFCARNIRGNSPLHFGNGTRLTVT.

This clonotype was observed a handful of times. V and J are TRBV10-2 and TRBJ2-3; 10 nucleotides match TRBD2. The CDR3 loop spans 15 amino acids. Germline V gene data show CDR1 as WSHSY and CDR2 as SAAADI. Losses at the gene ends were 10 bases for V and 6 bases for J; bases not matched to a gene: 13. The DNA of the CDR3 is TGCGCCACTTCCTTAGCGGGGGGCCGGGGGGATACGCAGTATTTT. This translates into CATSLAGGRGDTQYF.

This clonotype was observed many times. V gene TRBV7-8 combines with J gene TRBJ2-3; possibly TRBD1 or TRBD2 for D (5 bases each). This CDR3 has 15 amino acids. The ends were cut back, 1 base at V and 6 bases at J, with 14 bases in the middle. The germline CDR1 and CDR2 sequences are SGHVS and FQNEAQ. Written as DNA, the CDR3 is TGTGCCAGCAGCTTAGAGGGACGGCCCCTGGATACGCAGTATTTT. Encoded protein: CASSLEGRPLDTQYF.

In its sample, this clonotype was seen a few times. This chain's CDR3 is CASSLSSDEQYF. The CDR3 coding sequence is TGTGCCAGCAGTTTAAGTTCGGACGAGCAGTACTTC. The chain has TRBV27 and TRBJ2-7; D unclear. Trimming took off 2 bases at V and 5 bases at J, with 7 bases between the two ends. This CDR3 spans 12 amino acids. Germline V gives CDR1 MNHEY, CDR2 SMNVEV (reference sequence).